This entry describes one T cell receptor beta chain. Its cognate antigen is unknown. Profiling relied on immunoSEQ multiplex PCR, and the TCRdb table lists in-frame clones only, not all of them. This table has over 95,000 clones, approximately 90% appearing once. The data were obtained in a study of T cell responses to AZD1222 COVID-19 vaccine. Study findings and constraints: AZD1222 recipients seropositive at baseline numbered only five or six. A mostly white British donor set with more females was recruited, and clonal diversity was possibly underestimated.

The V gene end was trimmed by 7 bases and the J gene end by 0 bases; junction bases not matched to a gene: 2. From germline, CDR1 is SNHLY and CDR2 FYNNEI. This CDR3 spans 15 amino acids. The chain employs TRBV2 and TRBJ2-1, with TRBD2 identical over 11 bases. The specimen was peripheral blood, collected 28 days after the second AZD1222 dose. The clonotype comes from an adult who received the AZD1222 COVID-19 vaccine. The CDR3 region has the DNA TGTGCCAGCACTAGCGGGAGGTACTCCTACAATGAGCAGTTCTTC. Residues: CASTSGRYSYNEQFF. The variable domain in full, completed from reference TRBV2 and TRBJ2-1, reads EPEVTQTPSHQVTQMGQEVILRCVPISNHLYFYWYRQILGQKVEFLVSFYNNEISEKSEIFDDQFSVERPDGSNFTLKIRSTKLEDSAMYFCASTSGRYSYNEQFFGPGTRLTVL.